This T cell receptor (beta chain) was observed in a study of blood T cell repertoires in COVID-19. Background on the study: Whether acute or convalescent, the COVID-19 samples came from the United States, Italy and Spain. T cells, B-cell-depleted T cells, or PBMCs provided the cDNA or gDNA that served as material.

Sequencing used immunoSEQ multiplex PCR; TCRdb keeps in-frame clones, though not all of them. The sample yields 100,000 to 150,000 clones, around four fifths seen once. Germline V gene data show CDR1 as SGDLS and CDR2 as YYNGEE. The CDR3 loop spans 15 amino acids. V was pared by 4 bases and J by 4 bases, with 7 bases of the junction left unmatched. The sequenced material came from PBMCs or T cells enriched from blood (not recorded which). The sequence was collected from a man in his forties or fifties with acute COVID-19. V and J are TRBV9 and TRBJ1-3; 8 bases match TRBD1. CDR3 in DNA: TGTGCCAGCAGCACGGGACAGGCTCAGGGAAACACCATATATTTT. This codes for CASSTGQAQGNTIYF.